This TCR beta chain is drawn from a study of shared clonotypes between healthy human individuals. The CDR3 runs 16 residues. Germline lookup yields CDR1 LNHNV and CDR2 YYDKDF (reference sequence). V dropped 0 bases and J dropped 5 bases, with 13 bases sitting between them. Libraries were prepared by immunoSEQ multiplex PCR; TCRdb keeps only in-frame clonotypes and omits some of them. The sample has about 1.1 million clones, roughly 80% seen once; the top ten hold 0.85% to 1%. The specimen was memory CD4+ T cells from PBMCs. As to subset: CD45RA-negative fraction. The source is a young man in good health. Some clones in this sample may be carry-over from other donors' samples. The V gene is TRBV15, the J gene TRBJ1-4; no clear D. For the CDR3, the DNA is TGTGCCACCAGCAGAGAGCAGTTGCAGTCAAATGAAAAACTGTTTTTT. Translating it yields CATSREQLQSNEKLFF. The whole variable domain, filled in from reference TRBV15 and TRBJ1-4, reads DAMVIQNPRYQVTQFGKPVTLSCSQTLNHNVMYWYQQKSSQAPKLLFHYYDKDFNNEADTPDNFQSRRPNTSFCFLDIRSPGLGDTAMYLCATSREQLQSNEKLFFGSGTQLSVL.